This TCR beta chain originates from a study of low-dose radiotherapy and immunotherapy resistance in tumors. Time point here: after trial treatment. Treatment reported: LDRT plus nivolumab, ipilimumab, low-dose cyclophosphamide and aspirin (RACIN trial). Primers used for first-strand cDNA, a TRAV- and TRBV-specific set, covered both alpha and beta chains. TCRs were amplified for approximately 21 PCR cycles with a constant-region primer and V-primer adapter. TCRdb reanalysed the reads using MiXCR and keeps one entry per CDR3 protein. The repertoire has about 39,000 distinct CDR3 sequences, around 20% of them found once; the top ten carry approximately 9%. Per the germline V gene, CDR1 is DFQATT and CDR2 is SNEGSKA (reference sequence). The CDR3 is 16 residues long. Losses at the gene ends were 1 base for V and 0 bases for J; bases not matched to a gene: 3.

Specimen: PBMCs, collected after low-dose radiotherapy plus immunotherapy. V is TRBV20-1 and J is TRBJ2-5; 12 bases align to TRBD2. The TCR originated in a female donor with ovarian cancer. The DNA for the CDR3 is TGCAGTGCTAGAGGGGGACTAGCGGGTCACCAAGAGACCCAGTACTTC. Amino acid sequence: CSARGGLAGHQETQYF.